The T cell receptor beta chain described here comes from a study of blood T cell repertoires in COVID-19 (dated by TCRdb to 2018 to 2020). Describing the broader study: Samples covering the acute and convalescent phases of COVID-19 were provided by collaborators in the United States, Italy and Spain. The material from the prospective study consisted of cDNA or gDNA derived from T cells, B-cell-depleted T cells, or PBMCs. Deeply sampled blood TCRbeta repertoires from subjects exposed to, actively infected with, or recovered from COVID-19 were included in the dataset. A freely available public database, intended as a resource for researchers studying the immune response to SARS-CoV-2, is where the repertoires were released. The samples were drawn from two sources: the first 160 participants of the ongoing ImmuneRACE study, and approximately 1,300 subjects contributed by 6 global collaborators. A de-identified subject ID, COVID-19 status, age in years and sex were almost always included in the sample metadata. Where available, HLA class I and class II types were obtained from metadata supplied by the sample provider rather than from assay-based typing.

The germline V gene gives CDR1 as SGHNT and CDR2 as YENEEA. The CDR3, from cysteine to phenylalanine, totals 13 residues. Left in the record is the CDR3 DNA by itself, 39 bases read in frame from the first base. V loses 7 bases, J loses 3 bases, and the germline ends lie 13 bases apart. This clone was seen more than once but under ten times. Its antigen is currently not known. Nothing much larger sits one base from this clone, and base qualities are not available. Whole blood was collected in K2EDTA tubes by collaborating institutions according to the institutions' own protocols. For TCRbeta analysis, collaborator samples were shipped as frozen whole blood, as isolated PBMCs, or as DNA extracted from either sample type. The immunoSEQ Assay, a bias-controlled multiplex PCR, was used to amplify TCRbeta CDR3 regions from genomic DNA. Per the source publication's procedure: Within the assay, amplification of reference gene primers was used to estimate how many nucleated cells each sample contained. Sequence reads were collapsed and filtered to measure the absolute abundance of every unique TCRbeta CDR3 rearrangement. For each sample, productive Simpson clonality was calculated by taking the square root of Simpson's diversity index across productive rearrangements. The table comes from immuneACCESS by way of TCRdb, which keeps in-frame sequences with V and J called. Part of the clones is missing from these tables; in studies checked, under half for an unresolved V gene and the rest for unknown reasons. The V and J calls and the clone size are those of that table, but D and trimming were determined from the DNA. Across this sample there are approximately 230,000 clones, with around 83% seen only once. The ten largest clones capture roughly 9.8% of the sample.

Broader findings and caveats from the paper: How much clinical and demographic metadata was included differed by source and by participant, and the metadata was provided uncurated.

The V and J genes are TRBV11-3 and TRBJ2-7; matching of 6 bases hints at TRBD2 as the D gene. Material: peripheral blood. This TCR was recovered from a man older than 75 with acute or convalescent COVID-19. The CDR3 amino acid sequence is: CASTGGTGYEQYF. DNA sequence: TGTGCCAGCACCGGGGGTACGGGCTACGAGCAGTACTTC. Reference TRBV11-3 and TRBJ2-7 proteins supply the regions before and after the CDR3; the full variable domain is: EAGVVQSPRYKIIEKKQPVAFWCNPISGHNTLYWYLQNLGQGPELLIRYENEEAVDDSQLPKDRFSAERLKGVDSTLKIQPAELGDSAVYLCASTGGTGYEQYFGPGTRLTVT.